The 15 T cell receptor beta chains in this list originate from one sample, sequenced in a study of blood T cell repertoires in COVID-19. This table comes from immunoSEQ multiplex PCR, and its TCRdb copy is limited to in-frame clones, with some not included. The table includes under 200,000 clones, 80% to 90% detected once. The sequencing sample was made of peripheral blood. Receptors originate from a woman in her 70s with COVID-19, enrolled during active disease.

CDR3 coding DNA: TGTGCCCTCCGGGACAATGCCGGGGAGCTGTTTTTT. Its protein product is CALRDNAGELFF. The V call is TRBV5-4, the J call TRBJ2-2; a possible D gene is TRBD1 (6 bases). The CDR3 consists of 12 residues. CDR1 SGHNT and CDR2 YYREEE come from the germline V gene (reference sequence). Trimming removed 10 bases at V and 6 bases at J, with 13 bases between.

Concerning this clone itself: At the DNA level, this CDR3 is encoded by other sequences in the same sample as well. The chain employs TRBV28 and TRBJ2-7; TRBD2 matches 12 bases. V was clipped by 4 bases and J by 6 bases; unmatched bases: 7. Germline V gene data show CDR1 as MDHEN and CDR2 as SYDVKM. CDR3 length equals 15 residues. CDR3 sequence: CASSSRTSGIGEQYF. Here the CDR3 DNA reads TGTGCCAGCAGTTCCCGGACTAGCGGGATCGGCGAGCAGTACTTC.

V gene TRBV18 combines with J gene TRBJ2-2, with D perhaps TRBD2 (6 bases). Germline V gene lookup returns CDR1 KGHSH and CDR2 LQKENI. The CDR3 length is 15 residues. The V end was cut by 4 bases, the J end by 6 bases, with 15 bases between. In DNA, the CDR3 is TGTGCCAGCTCACAGGACGCGGGGAGAGCCGGGGAGCTGTTTTTT. Its protein product is CASSQDAGRAGELFF.

This rearrangement joins TRBV20-1 to TRBJ2-1; no firm D call. The CDR3 is made up of 11 amino acids. From germline, CDR1 is DFQATT and CDR2 SNEGSKA (reference sequence). The V end was cut by 3 bases, the J end by 5 bases, with 5 bases between. This CDR3 is CSASHHNEQFF. The CDR3 DNA is TGCAGTGCTAGCCATCACAATGAGCAGTTCTTC.

V gene TRBV28 combines with J gene TRBJ1-5; D may be TRBD1 (6 bases). The CDR3 runs to 13 residues. Germline loops: CDR1 MDHEN, CDR2 SYDVKM. V was trimmed by 6 bases and J by 7 bases, leaving 13 bases between them. The CDR3 DNA reads as TGTGCCAGCAGGACCGGGGGGGCACAGCCCCAGCATTTT. Translating it yields CASRTGGAQPQHF.

The rearrangement links TRBV5-4 to TRBJ2-2; possibly TRBD2 for D (6 bases). Germline V CDR1 and CDR2: SGHNT, YYREEE (reference sequence). The CDR3 spans 15 residues. V gave up 3 bases and J gave up 4 bases, with 13 bases separating them. The chain's CDR3 is CASSYQGGSTGELFF. The CDR3 DNA follows: TGTGCCAGCAGCTACCAGGGAGGTAGCACCGGGGAGCTGTTTTTT.

V and J are TRBV7-2 and TRBJ2-1; D unresolved. Trimming removed 2 bases at V and 9 bases at J, with 11 bases between. CDR3 size: 13 residues. The germline gives CDR1 SGHTA, CDR2 FQGNSA. The CDR3 bases are TGTGCCAGCAGCTTACTCCCCGGAGCTGAGCAGTTCTTC. Protein product: CASSLLPGAEQFF.

The chain employs TRBV7-7 and TRBJ2-1; 10 bases are shared with TRBD2. Germline V gene lookup returns CDR1 SSHAT and CDR2 FNYEAQ (reference sequence). This CDR3 contains 15 residues. Losses at the gene ends were 5 bases for V and 7 bases for J; bases not matched to a gene: 8. DNA for the CDR3: TGTGCCAGCAGCCCTCAGAGCGGGGGGGCGAATGAGCAGTTCTTC. Translation: CASSPQSGGANEQFF.

The chain combines TRBV2 with TRBJ1-5; TRBD1 might be the D (5 bases). V was shortened by 10 bases and J by 6 bases, with 22 bases between the two germline ends. CDR1 and CDR2 (germline): SNHLY, FYNNEI. There are 15 residues in the CDR3. CDR3 loop: CATSGGALSSQPQHF. In nucleotides, the CDR3 is TGTGCCACTTCCGGCGGGGCGTTGTCAAGTCAGCCCCAGCATTTT.

The chain has TRBV2 and TRBJ2-3; 7 positions match TRBD1. This CDR3 has 14 residues. V trimming: 6 bases; J trimming: 6 bases; junction bases outside the gene matches: 9. Looked up from germline, CDR1 is SNHLY and CDR2 is FYNNEI. CDR3 sequence: CASSDQTGSDTQYF. CDR3 DNA: TGTGCCAGCAGCGACCAGACAGGGTCCGATACGCAGTATTTT. Combining the CDR3 with reference TRBV2 and TRBJ2-3 gives the whole variable domain EPEVTQTPSHQVTQMGQEVILRCVPISNHLYFYWYRQILGQKVEFLVSFYNNEISEKSEIFDDQFSVERPDGSNFTLKIRSTKLEDSAMYFCASSDQTGSDTQYFGPGTRLTVL.

This clone was counted between two and nine times. This sequence joins TRBV7-9 and TRBJ1-6, with TRBD1 identical over 7 bases. Trimming cost V 1 base and J 11 bases; bases outside gene matches: 11. The CDR3 has 16 residues. In germline, CDR1 is SEHNR, CDR2 FQNEAQ (reference sequence). This chain's CDR3 is CASSLDPVAGGTPLHF. CDR3 nucleotide sequence: TGTGCCAGCAGCTTAGACCCGGTGGCAGGGGGAACACCCCTCCACTTT.

The chain links TRBV10-3 to TRBJ1-2; TRBD1 might be the D (6 bases). The germline V gene encodes CDR1 ENHRY and CDR2 SYGVKD. V lost 1 base to trimming and J lost 8 bases, with 14 bases between them. CDR3 length: 14 amino acids. In DNA, the CDR3 is TGTGCCATCAGTGAGTTTACAGGGTTTGGCGGCTACACCTTC. Protein sequence: CAISEFTGFGGYTF.

The genes are TRBV13 and TRBJ1-1; D remains ambiguous. The CDR3 is made up of 15 amino acids. Germline V gene data show CDR1 as PRHDT and CDR2 as FYEKMQ (reference sequence). Trimming took 5 bases from V and 11 from J, leaving 24 bases between them. Here the CDR3 reads CASSIRGVSEAEAFF. The DNA of the CDR3 is TGTGCCAGCAGCATCAGAGGCGTGTCCGAGGCCGAGGCTTTCTTT.

V is TRBV5-8 and J is TRBJ1-3; no firm D call. The V gene lost 4 bases and the J gene lost 2 bases, with 13 bases spanning the gap. Germline CDR1 is SGHTS and CDR2 is YDEGEE. The CDR3 extends over 15 amino acids. The CDR3 is CASSPRPRAGNTIYF. CDR3 sequence (DNA): TGTGCCAGCAGCCCCAGGCCGAGGGCTGGAAACACCATATATTTT.

The V call is TRBV5-1, the J call TRBJ1-2, with TRBD1 as a possible D gene (6 bases). In germline, CDR1 is SGHRS, CDR2 YFSETQ. The CDR3 runs to 14 residues. With 0 bases removed from V and 3 bases from J, the gap between germline ends came to 9 bases. This chain's CDR3 is CASSLARTDYGYTF. CDR3 DNA sequence: TGCGCCAGCAGCTTGGCCAGGACAGACTATGGCTACACCTTC.